The rows below give T cell receptor beta chains drawn from one sample of a study of T cell clones after liver transplantation. The protocol was immunoSEQ multiplex PCR, while the TCRdb copy is restricted to in-frame clones and leaves out a portion. The sample consists of roughly 51,000 clones, about 67% of them appearing once. The sequences come from CD4+ T cells from blood, collected less than 70 months after liver transplant. All receptors come from a human patient who received a liver transplant. Some T cells may be provided by the graft donor. The CDR3 runs from the conserved cysteine through the conserved F or W. A D gene is named only where the DNA matches it firmly. Not every row has a clone size; where given, it reads once, few, many or a size class.

>TRBD2|NA|TRBJ2-1|TRBV29-1
CSVEDAAGGDEQFF
TGCAGCGTTGAAGATGCGGCGGGGGGCGATGAGCAGTTCTTC
>NA|NA|TRBJ2-7|TRBV7-8
CASSPIRYEQYF
TGTGCCAGCAGCCCAATCCGTTACGAGCAGTACTTC
>NA|NA|TRBJ2-5|TRBV7-2
CASSLVGETQYF
TGTGCCAGCAGCTTAGTGGGTGAGACCCAGTACTTC
>TRBD1|NA|TRBJ1-5|TRBV5-8
CASSLRQGANQPQHF
TGTGCCAGCAGCTTGAGACAGGGAGCTAATCAGCCCCAGCATTTT
>NA|NA|TRBJ2-7|TRBV6-1
CASSYRDEQYF
TGTGCCAGCAGTTACCGGGACGAGCAGTACTTC
>NA|once|TRBJ1-4|TRBV9
CASSVGGQGKEKLFF
TGTGCCAGCAGCGTAGGGGGCCAAGGGAAAGAAAAACTGTTTTTT
>TRBD1|NA|TRBJ2-3|TRBV7-3
CASSSNRGRADTQYF
TGTGCCAGCAGCTCAAACAGGGGGCGTGCAGATACGCAGTATTTT
>NA|NA|TRBJ2-3|TRBV18
CASSPPSTDTQYF
TGTGCCAGCTCACCACCTAGCACAGATACGCAGTATTTT
>TRBD2|NA|TRBJ2-7|TRBV10-3
CAINLAGESNEQYF
TGTGCCATCAACCTAGCGGGGGAATCCAACGAGCAGTACTTC
>NA|NA|TRBJ2-1|TRBV6-6
CASSQRSGSSYNEQFF
TGTGCCAGCAGCCAGCGGTCGGGGAGCTCCTACAATGAGCAGTTCTTC
>NA|NA|TRBJ1-5|TRBV6-6
CASSQGRDSNQPQHF
TGTGCCAGCAGTCAAGGCCGGGACAGCAATCAGCCCCAGCATTTT
>TRBD1|NA|TRBJ2-2|TRBV5-1
CASSLGQAAGELFF
TGCGCCAGCAGCCTGGGACAGGCGGCCGGGGAGCTGTTTTTT
>TRBD1|NA|TRBJ2-3|TRBV5-1
CASLQGSYPDTQYF
TGCGCCAGCCTACAGGGGTCCTACCCTGATACGCAGTATTTT
>NA|NA|TRBJ2-6|TRBV28
CASSLSGANVLTF
TGTGCCAGCAGTTTATCTGGGGCCAACGTCCTGACTTTC
>TRBD1|NA|TRBJ1-1|TRBV5-6
CASERDRDFVTEAFF
TGTGCCAGTGAGAGGGACAGGGATTTTGTCACTGAAGCTTTCTTT
>NA|few|TRBJ2-7|TRBV10-1
CASSDGPYEQYF
TGCGCCAGCAGCGACGGTCCCTACGAGCAGTACTTC
>NA|NA|TRBJ1-1|TRBV29-1
CSVIRGHEAFF
TGCAGCGTTATCCGGGGGCACGAAGCTTTCTTT
>NA|NA|TRBJ1-2|TRBV12-5
CASGLVQGTGNYGYTF
TGTGCTAGTGGTTTGGTACAAGGCACCGGGAACTATGGCTACACCTTC
>NA|NA|TRBJ2-5|TRBV28
CASSPLSVGGGARETQYF
TGTGCCAGCAGCCCCCTCTCGGTGGGAGGAGGGGCAAGAGAGACCCAGTACTTC
>NA|NA|TRBJ1-3|TRBV5-1
CASSLEGGPSGNTIYF
TGCGCCAGCAGCTTGGAGGGCGGACCCTCTGGAAACACCATATATTTT
>TRBD1|NA|TRBJ1-4|TRBV9
CASSDGQANEKLFF
TGTGCCAGCAGCGATGGACAGGCTAATGAAAAACTGTTTTTT
>NA|once|TRBJ1-1|TRBV7-6
CASSSGMNTEAFF
TGTGCCAGCAGCTCCGGGATGAACACTGAAGCTTTCTTT
>NA|few|TRBJ2-7|TRBV6-1
CASTTDGYEQYF
TGTGCCAGCACCACGGACGGGTACGAGCAGTACTTC
>NA|NA|TRBJ2-7|TRBV5-4
CASSLQGTDYEQYF
TGTGCCAGCAGCTTACAGGGAACAGATTACGAGCAGTACTTC
>TRBD1|NA|TRBJ1-2|TRBV15
CATSSSRDRNYGYTF
TGTGCCACCAGCAGTTCCCGGGACAGAAACTATGGCTACACCTTC
>TRBD1|once|TRBJ1-6|TRBV29-1
CSVGDRDRTPLHF
TGCAGCGTTGGGGACAGGGACCGAACGCCCCTCCACTTT
>NA|NA|TRBJ1-2|TRBV2
CASSPSGSFYGYTF
TGTGCCAGCAGTCCTTCCGGGTCCTTCTATGGCTACACCTTC
>NA|once|TRBJ1-2|TRBV10-2
CASSPDRLGGYTF
TGCGCCAGCAGTCCCGACAGGTTGGGTGGCTACACCTTC
>NA|NA|TRBJ1-3|TRBV10-3
CAISGQGYRNTIYF
TGTGCCATCAGTGGACAAGGTTATCGAAACACCATATATTTT